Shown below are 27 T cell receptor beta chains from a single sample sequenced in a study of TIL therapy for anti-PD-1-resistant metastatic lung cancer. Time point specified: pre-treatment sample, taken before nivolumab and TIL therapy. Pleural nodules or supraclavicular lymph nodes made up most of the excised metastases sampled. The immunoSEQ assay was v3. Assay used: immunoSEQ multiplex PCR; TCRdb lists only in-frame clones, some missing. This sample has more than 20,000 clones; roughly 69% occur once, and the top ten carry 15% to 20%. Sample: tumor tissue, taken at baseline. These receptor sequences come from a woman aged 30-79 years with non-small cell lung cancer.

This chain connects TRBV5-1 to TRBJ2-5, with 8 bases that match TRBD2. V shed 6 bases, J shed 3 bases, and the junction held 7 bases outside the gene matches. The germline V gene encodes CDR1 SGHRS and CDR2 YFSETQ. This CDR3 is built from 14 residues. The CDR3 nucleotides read TGCGCCAGCACCCCAGAACTAGCGGAAGAGACCCAGTACTTC. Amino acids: CASTPELAEETQYF.

The CDR3 here is CASSLDSADTQYF. DNA for the CDR3: TGTGCCAGCAGCCTTGACAGTGCAGATACGCAGTATTTT. This sequence joins TRBV14 and TRBJ2-3; tentatively, D is TRBD1 (5 bases). V lost 4 bases to trimming and J lost 4 bases, with 9 bases between them. The germline V gene has CDR1 SGHDN and CDR2 FVKESK. This CDR3 comprises 13 residues. The entire variable domain, with the rest obtained from reference TRBV14 and TRBJ2-3, is as follows: EAGVTQFPSHSVIEKGQTVTLRCDPISGHDNLYWYRRVMGKEIKFLLHFVKESKQDESGMPNNRFLAERTGGTYSTLKVQPAELEDSGVYFCASSLDSADTQYFGPGTRLTVL.

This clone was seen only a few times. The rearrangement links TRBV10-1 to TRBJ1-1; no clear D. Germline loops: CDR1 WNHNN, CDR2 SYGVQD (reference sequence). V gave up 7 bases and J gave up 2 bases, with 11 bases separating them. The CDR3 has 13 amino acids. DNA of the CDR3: TGCGCCAGCACCCTGGAAGACAACACTGAAGCTTTCTTT. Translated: CASTLEDNTEAFF.

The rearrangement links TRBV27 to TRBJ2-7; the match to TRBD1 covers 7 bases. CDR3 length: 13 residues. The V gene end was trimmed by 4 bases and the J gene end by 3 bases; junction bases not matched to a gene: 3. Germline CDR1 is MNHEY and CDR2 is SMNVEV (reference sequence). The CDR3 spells CASSSGTVYEQYF. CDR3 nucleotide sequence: TGTGCCAGCAGTTCCGGGACAGTCTACGAGCAGTACTTC.

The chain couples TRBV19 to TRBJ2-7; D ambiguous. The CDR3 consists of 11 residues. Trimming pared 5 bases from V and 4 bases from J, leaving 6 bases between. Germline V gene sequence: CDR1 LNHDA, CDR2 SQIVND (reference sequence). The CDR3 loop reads CASSSQYEQYF. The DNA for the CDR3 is TGTGCCAGTAGTTCGCAATACGAGCAGTACTTC.

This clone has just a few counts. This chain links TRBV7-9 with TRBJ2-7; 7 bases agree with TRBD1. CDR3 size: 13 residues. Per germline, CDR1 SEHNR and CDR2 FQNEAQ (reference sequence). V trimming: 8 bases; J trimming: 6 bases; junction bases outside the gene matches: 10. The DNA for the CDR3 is TGTGCCAGCGGACGGGACAGCAAGGGCGAGCAGTACTTC. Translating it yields CASGRDSKGEQYF. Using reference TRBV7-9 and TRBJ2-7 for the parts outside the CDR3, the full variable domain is DTGVSQNPRHKITKRGQNVTFRCDPISEHNRLYWYRQTLGQGPEFLTYFQNEAQLEKSRLLSDRFSAERPKGSFSTLEIQRTEQGDSAMYLCASGRDSKGEQYFGPGTRLTVT.

CDR3: CASSPTPGNGELFF. CDR3 DNA sequence: TGTGCCAGCAGTCCGACCCCTGGTAACGGGGAGCTGTTTTTT. The chain joins TRBV6-4 to TRBJ2-2, with D unclear. Germline values: CDR1 MRHNA, CDR2 SNTAGT. V gave up 5 bases and J gave up 7 bases, with 14 bases separating them. The CDR3 totals 14 residues.

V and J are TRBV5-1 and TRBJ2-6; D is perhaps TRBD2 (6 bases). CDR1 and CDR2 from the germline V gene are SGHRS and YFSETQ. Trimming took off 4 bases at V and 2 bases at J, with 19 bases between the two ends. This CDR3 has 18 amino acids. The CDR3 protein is CASSRGTLGPTGANVLTF. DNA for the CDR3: TGCGCCAGCAGCCGCGGGACCCTCGGCCCAACTGGGGCCAACGTCCTGACTTTC. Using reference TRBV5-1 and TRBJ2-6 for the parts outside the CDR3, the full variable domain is KAGVTQTPRYLIKTRGQQVTLSCSPISGHRSVSWYQQTPGQGLQFLFEYFSETQRNKGNFPGRFSGRQFSNSRSEMNVSTLELGDSALYLCASSRGTLGPTGANVLTFGAGSRLTVL.

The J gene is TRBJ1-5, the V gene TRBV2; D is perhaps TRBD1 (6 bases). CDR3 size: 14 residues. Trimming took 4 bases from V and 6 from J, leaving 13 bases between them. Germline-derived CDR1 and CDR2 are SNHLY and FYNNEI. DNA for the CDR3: TGTGCCAGCAGTGTCATGGGGGCTCTTCAGCCCCAGCATTTT. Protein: CASSVMGALQPQHF. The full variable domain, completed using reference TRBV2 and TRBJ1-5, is EPEVTQTPSHQVTQMGQEVILRCVPISNHLYFYWYRQILGQKVEFLVSFYNNEISEKSEIFDDQFSVERPDGSNFTLKIRSTKLEDSAMYFCASSVMGALQPQHFGDGTRLSIL.

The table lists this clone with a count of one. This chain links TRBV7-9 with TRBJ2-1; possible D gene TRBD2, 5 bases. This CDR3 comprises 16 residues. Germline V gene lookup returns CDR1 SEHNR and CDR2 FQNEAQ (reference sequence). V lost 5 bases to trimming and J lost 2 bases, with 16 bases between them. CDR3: CASSNRGGPAYNEQFF. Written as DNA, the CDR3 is TGTGCCAGCAGCAACCGGGGTGGCCCAGCCTACAATGAGCAGTTCTTC.

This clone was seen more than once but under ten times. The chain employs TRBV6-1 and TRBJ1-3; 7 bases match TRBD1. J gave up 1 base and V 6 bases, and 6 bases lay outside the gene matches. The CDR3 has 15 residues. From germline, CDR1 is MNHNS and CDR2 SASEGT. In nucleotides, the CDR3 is TGTGCCAGCAGCGCCAGCAGGGGGTCTGGAAACACCATATATTTT. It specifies CASSASRGSGNTIYF.

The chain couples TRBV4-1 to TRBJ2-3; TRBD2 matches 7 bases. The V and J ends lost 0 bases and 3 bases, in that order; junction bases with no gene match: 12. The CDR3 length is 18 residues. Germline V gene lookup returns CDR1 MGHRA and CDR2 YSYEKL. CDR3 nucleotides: TGCGCCAGCAGCCAAGATCGGGGGGTTGATGATGAAACAGATACGCAGTATTTT. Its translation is CASSQDRGVDDETDTQYF.

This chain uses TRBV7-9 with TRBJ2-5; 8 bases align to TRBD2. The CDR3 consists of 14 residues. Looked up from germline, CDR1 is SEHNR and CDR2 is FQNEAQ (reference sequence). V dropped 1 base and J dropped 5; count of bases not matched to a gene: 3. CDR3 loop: CASSLDGREETQYF. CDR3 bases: TGTGCCAGCAGCTTAGACGGGAGGGAGGAGACCCAGTACTTC.

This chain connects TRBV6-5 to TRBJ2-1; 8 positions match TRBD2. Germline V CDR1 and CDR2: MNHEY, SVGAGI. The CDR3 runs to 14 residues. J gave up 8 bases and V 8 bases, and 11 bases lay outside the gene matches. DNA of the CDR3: TGTGCCAGCCGCTGGATGCTAGCGGGCGATGAGCAGTTCTTC. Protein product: CASRWMLAGDEQFF.

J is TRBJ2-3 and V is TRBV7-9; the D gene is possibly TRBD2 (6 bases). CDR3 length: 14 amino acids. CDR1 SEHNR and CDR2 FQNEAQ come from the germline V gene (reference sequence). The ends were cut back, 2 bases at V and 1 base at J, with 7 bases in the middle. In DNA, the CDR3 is TGTGCCAGCAGCTTATCGGGGGGCACAGATACGCAGTATTTT. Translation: CASSLSGGTDTQYF.

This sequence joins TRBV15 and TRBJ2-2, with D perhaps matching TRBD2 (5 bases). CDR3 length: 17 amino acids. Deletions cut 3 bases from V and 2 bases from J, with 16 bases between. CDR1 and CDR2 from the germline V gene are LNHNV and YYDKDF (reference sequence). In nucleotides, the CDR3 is TGTGCCACCAGCAGCTTAAGACGGGAAAGAAACACCGGGGAGCTGTTTTTT. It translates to CATSSLRRERNTGELFF.

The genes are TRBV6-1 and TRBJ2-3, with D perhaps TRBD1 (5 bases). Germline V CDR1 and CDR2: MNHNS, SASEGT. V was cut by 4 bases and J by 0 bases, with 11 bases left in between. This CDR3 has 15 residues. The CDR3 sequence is CASSGRQFSTDTQYF. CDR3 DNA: TGTGCCAGCAGTGGCAGACAGTTTAGCACAGATACGCAGTATTTT.

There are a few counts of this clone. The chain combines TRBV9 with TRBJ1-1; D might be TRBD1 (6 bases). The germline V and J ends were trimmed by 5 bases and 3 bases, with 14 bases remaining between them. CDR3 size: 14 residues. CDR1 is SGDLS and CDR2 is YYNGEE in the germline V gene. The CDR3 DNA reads TGTGCCAGCAGGTTTAGGGGGAGCGACACTGAAGCTTTCTTT. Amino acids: CASRFRGSDTEAFF. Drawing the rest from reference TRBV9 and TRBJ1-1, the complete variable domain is DSGVTQTPKHLITATGQRVTLRCSPRSGDLSVYWYQQSLDQGLQFLIQYYNGEERAKGNILERFSAQQFPDLHSELNLSSLELGDSALYFCASRFRGSDTEAFFGQGTRLTVV.

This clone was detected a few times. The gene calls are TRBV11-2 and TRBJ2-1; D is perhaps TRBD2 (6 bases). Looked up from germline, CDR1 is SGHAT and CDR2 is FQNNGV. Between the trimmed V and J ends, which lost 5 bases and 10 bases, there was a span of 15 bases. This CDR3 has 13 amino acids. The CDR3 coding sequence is TGTGCCAGCAGCCCCCACTACGGAGGGGAGCAGTTCTTC. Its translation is CASSPHYGGEQFF.

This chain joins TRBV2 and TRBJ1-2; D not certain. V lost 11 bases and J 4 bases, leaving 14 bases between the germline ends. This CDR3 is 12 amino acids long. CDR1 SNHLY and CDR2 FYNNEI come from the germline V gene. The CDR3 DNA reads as TGTGCCTTCCAAGCGAACCGCTATGGCTACACCTTC. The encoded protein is CAFQANRYGYTF.

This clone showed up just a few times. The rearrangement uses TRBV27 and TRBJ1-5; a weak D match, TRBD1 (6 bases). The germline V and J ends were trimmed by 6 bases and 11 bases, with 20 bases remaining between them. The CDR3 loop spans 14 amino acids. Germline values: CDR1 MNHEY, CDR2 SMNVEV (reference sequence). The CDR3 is CASSDGGAGWAQHF. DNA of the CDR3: TGTGCCAGCAGCGACGGGGGCGCCGGTTGGGCCCAGCATTTT.

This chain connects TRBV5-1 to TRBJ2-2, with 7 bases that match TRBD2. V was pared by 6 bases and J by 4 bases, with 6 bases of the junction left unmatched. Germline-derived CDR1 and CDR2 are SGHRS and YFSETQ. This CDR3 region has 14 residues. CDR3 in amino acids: CASNREASTGELFF. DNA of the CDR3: TGCGCCAGCAATCGGGAGGCGAGCACCGGGGAGCTGTTTTTT.

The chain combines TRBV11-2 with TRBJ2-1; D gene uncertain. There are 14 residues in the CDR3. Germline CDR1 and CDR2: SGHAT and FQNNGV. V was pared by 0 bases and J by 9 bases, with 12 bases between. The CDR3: CASSLDRPVSEQFF. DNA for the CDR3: TGTGCCAGCAGCTTAGATCGGCCAGTCTCTGAGCAGTTCTTC.

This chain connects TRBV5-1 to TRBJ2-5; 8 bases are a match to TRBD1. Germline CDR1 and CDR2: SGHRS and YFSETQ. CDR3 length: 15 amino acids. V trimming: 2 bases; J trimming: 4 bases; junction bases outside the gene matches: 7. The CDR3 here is CASSFGQGGRETQYF. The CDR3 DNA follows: TGCGCCAGCAGCTTCGGACAGGGTGGGAGAGAGACCCAGTACTTC.

CDR3: CASSIWGQETQYF. For the CDR3, the DNA is TGTGCCAGTAGTATCTGGGGTCAAGAGACCCAGTACTTC. The chain combines TRBV19 with TRBJ2-5; D not resolved. Per the germline V gene, CDR1 is LNHDA and CDR2 is SQIVND (reference sequence). This CDR3 is built from 13 residues. Trimming took off 3 bases at V and 2 bases at J, with 7 bases between the two ends.

CDR3 in DNA: TGTGCCAGCAGCCACGACACTACATCAATTGGCCAGCGGGAAAAACTGTTTTTT. This encodes CASSHDTTSIGQREKLFF. J is TRBJ1-4 and V is TRBV5-4; D remains ambiguous. The CDR3 has 18 amino acids. Per the germline V gene, CDR1 is SGHNT and CDR2 is YYREEE (reference sequence). V lost 4 bases, J lost 8 bases, and 27 bases lay in between.

CDR3 region: CASSRAVGQPQHF. The CDR3 coding sequence is TGTGCCAGCAGCCGAGCAGTTGGTCAGCCCCAGCATTTT. The chain couples TRBV5-4 to TRBJ1-5, with unresolved D. Looked up from germline, CDR1 is SGHNT and CDR2 is YYREEE (reference sequence). This CDR3 region has 13 residues. Trimming stripped 4 bases from V and 6 bases from J, with 11 bases between.